This passage covers 23 T cell receptor beta chains from one sample sequenced in a study of cytotoxic CD8 clonotypes in ibrutinib-treated CLL. Profiling relied on immunoSEQ multiplex PCR, and the TCRdb table lists in-frame clones only, not all of them. The top ten hold under 8% of the sample, which has fewer than 400,000 clones, under 70% seen once. Source: PBMCs, taken after 36 months of ibrutinib treatment. The receptors were sampled from a human donor with chronic lymphocytic leukemia.

This clone turned up a few times. The chain is built from TRBV18 and TRBJ2-7; 7 bases line up with TRBD1. This CDR3 has 13 residues. The germline CDR1 and CDR2 sequences are KGHSH and LQKENI. With 6 bases clipped from V and 5 bases from J, the junction kept 7 bases outside the gene matches. CDR3 sequence (DNA): TGTGCCAGCTCGCCAGACAGGGCCGACGAGCAGTACTTC. It encodes CASSPDRADEQYF.

V and J are TRBV7-9 and TRBJ2-1; D is uncertain. Germline values: CDR1 SEHNR, CDR2 FQNEAQ (reference sequence). This CDR3 spans 14 amino acids. V was cut by 3 bases and J by 5 bases, with 11 bases left in between. CDR3 in DNA: TGTGCCAGCAGCTTCGGGTCGGGCCACAATGAGCAGTTCTTC. Its translation: CASSFGSGHNEQFF.

This sequence joins TRBV2 and TRBJ2-7; the D is unclear. V gave up 4 bases and J gave up 4 bases, with 11 bases separating them. The CDR3 loop spans 13 amino acids. The V gene's germline CDR1 is SNHLY and CDR2 FYNNEI. CDR3 in DNA: TGTGCCAGCAGTGGTGTCCAGTTATACGAGCAGTACTTC. The encoded protein is CASSGVQLYEQYF.

The rearrangement uses TRBV7-9 and TRBJ1-6, with unresolved D. The length of the CDR3 is 15 residues. Germline V lookup: CDR1 SEHNR, CDR2 FQNEAQ (reference sequence). The V and J ends lost 5 bases and 0 bases respectively, with 8 bases between them. The CDR3 region has the DNA TGTGCCAGCAGCACGGATCTCTCCTATAATTCACCCCTCCACTTT. It specifies CASSTDLSYNSPLHF.

Only one count was recorded for this clone. The chain joins TRBV15 to TRBJ2-7, with D possibly matching TRBD2 (5 bases). This CDR3 contains 15 residues. CDR1 and CDR2 from the germline V gene are LNHNV and YYDKDF (reference sequence). Trimming took off 0 bases at V and 3 bases at J, with 12 bases between the two ends. The CDR3 reads CATSRDTGSIYEQYF. CDR3 bases: TGTGCCACCAGCAGAGATACGGGGTCGATCTACGAGCAGTACTTC. Filled out from reference TRBV15 and TRBJ2-7, the complete variable domain reads DAMVIQNPRYQVTQFGKPVTLSCSQTLNHNVMYWYQQKSSQAPKLLFHYYDKDFNNEADTPDNFQSRRPNTSFCFLDIRSPGLGDTAMYLCATSRDTGSIYEQYFGPGTRLTVT.

The sample holds a few counts of this clone. V gene TRBV5-1 combines with J gene TRBJ2-2; possible D gene TRBD1, 5 bases. The length of the CDR3 is 15 residues. Between the trimmed V and J ends, which lost 2 bases and 5 bases, there was a span of 13 bases. Germline V gene sequence: CDR1 SGHRS, CDR2 YFSETQ. The CDR3 region is CASSFLQGRTGELFF. The CDR3 region has the DNA TGCGCCAGCAGCTTCCTCCAGGGTAGGACCGGGGAGCTGTTTTTT.

This chain joins TRBV2 and TRBJ1-2; the match to TRBD1 covers 8 bases. Germline V gene sequence: CDR1 SNHLY, CDR2 FYNNEI. CDR3 length equals 15 residues. With 7 bases clipped from V and 5 bases from J, the junction kept 12 bases outside the gene matches. In nucleotides, the CDR3 is TGTGCCAGCAAACAGGTCAGGGGGCCAAAGTATGGCTACACCTTC. Encoded protein: CASKQVRGPKYGYTF. The variable domain in full, with the rest retrieved from reference TRBV2 and TRBJ1-2, is EPEVTQTPSHQVTQMGQEVILRCVPISNHLYFYWYRQILGQKVEFLVSFYNNEISEKSEIFDDQFSVERPDGSNFTLKIRSTKLEDSAMYFCASKQVRGPKYGYTFGSGTRLTVV.

The V call is TRBV15, the J call TRBJ1-5; 7 positions agree with TRBD1. The CDR3 contains 15 residues. From germline, CDR1 is LNHNV and CDR2 YYDKDF (reference sequence). V was clipped by 2 bases and J by 5 bases; unmatched bases: 6. This chain's CDR3 is CATSRPETGYQPQHF. The CDR3 nucleotides read TGTGCCACCAGCAGACCAGAGACAGGGTATCAGCCCCAGCATTTT.

The J gene is TRBJ2-7, the V gene TRBV5-5; 7 bases are shared with TRBD1. The CDR3 consists of 15 residues. V was clipped by 6 bases and J by 3 bases; unmatched bases: 12. CDR1 SGHKS and CDR2 YYEKEE come from the germline V gene (reference sequence). CDR3 sequence reads: CASTAIGTELYEQYF. The CDR3 DNA follows: TGTGCCAGCACCGCGATCGGGACAGAACTCTACGAGCAGTACTTC.

The genes are TRBV4-1 and TRBJ1-2, with 7 bases matching TRBD1. The CDR3 totals 14 residues. Germline V gene lookup returns CDR1 MGHRA and CDR2 YSYEKL. J was trimmed by 4 bases and V by 8 bases; bases with no gene match: 10. The CDR3 nucleotides are TGCGCCAGCGCCCATGGGGACAGCTTCTATGGCTACACCTTC. The encoded protein is CASAHGDSFYGYTF.

The V call is TRBV5-1, the J call TRBJ2-4, with D possibly matching TRBD2 (5 bases). The CDR3 has 18 amino acids. CDR1 is SGHRS and CDR2 is YFSETQ in the germline V gene. V shed 1 base and J shed 1 base, with 18 bases lying between them. Written as DNA, the CDR3 is TGCGCCAGCAGCTTGTCGCCCTCCGGGATGATGGCCAAAAACATTCAGTACTTC. Amino acid sequence: CASSLSPSGMMAKNIQYF.

The V and J genes are TRBV23-1 and TRBJ2-7; D gene unclear. TRBV23-1 is identified as an open reading frame with a role that is uncertain. Trimming took 2 bases from V and 0 from J, leaving 5 bases between them. The CDR3 has 13 amino acids. The CDR3, as DNA: TGCGCCAGCAGTCAAAGGAGCTCCTACGAGCAGTACTTC. As protein: CASSQRSSYEQYF.

J is TRBJ2-3 and V is TRBV2; 8 nucleotides match TRBD1. CDR1 and CDR2 (germline): SNHLY, FYNNEI. The CDR3 runs to 15 residues. Trimming took 6 bases from V and 4 from J; bases not matched to a gene: 9. The CDR3, as DNA: TGTGCCAGCAGGGAAAGGACAGGGCTGGCAGATACGCAGTATTTT. Protein product: CASRERTGLADTQYF.

The genes are TRBV7-2 and TRBJ2-7; possible D gene TRBD1, 6 bases. Trimming removed 4 bases from V and 3 bases from J, with 13 bases in between. There are 14 residues in the CDR3. CDR1 and CDR2 (germline): SGHTA, FQGNSA. This CDR3 reads CASSSSGTNYEQYF. The CDR3 DNA is TGTGCCAGCAGCTCTTCCGGGACAAACTACGAGCAGTACTTC.

V is TRBV7-9 and J is TRBJ2-7; 9 positions match TRBD2. This CDR3 has 18 residues. Germline V lookup: CDR1 SEHNR, CDR2 FQNEAQ (reference sequence). J was trimmed by 7 bases and V by 2 bases; bases with no gene match: 18. The CDR3: CASSLRGPGAGGGGEQYF. CDR3 in DNA: TGTGCCAGCAGCTTAAGAGGGCCTGGAGCGGGGGGCGGCGGGGAGCAGTACTTC.

The chain links TRBV27 to TRBJ2-5; D may correspond to TRBD1 or TRBD2 (5 bases each). The CDR3 extends over 16 amino acids. CDR1 MNHEY and CDR2 SMNVEV come from the germline V gene (reference sequence). The V and J ends lost 2 bases and 5 bases respectively, with 18 bases between them. Here the CDR3 DNA reads TGTGCCAGCAGTTTAGTTCCAGGGACGGTCCGGGAGACCCAGTACTTC. Translation gives CASSLVPGTVRETQYF.

This chain joins TRBV13 and TRBJ2-7; D unresolved. Germline V CDR1 and CDR2: PRHDT, FYEKMQ (reference sequence). V was pared by 4 bases and J by 5 bases, with 6 bases between. This CDR3 has 11 residues. The chain's CDR3 is CASSSSNEQYF. The CDR3 region has the DNA TGTGCCAGCAGCTCATCGAACGAGCAGTACTTC.

V gene TRBV15 combines with J gene TRBJ1-5; no clear D. The CDR3 runs 15 residues. The germline V and J ends were trimmed by 1 base and 4 bases, with 11 bases remaining between them. Per the germline V gene, CDR1 is LNHNV and CDR2 is YYDKDF (reference sequence). As DNA, the CDR3 is TGTGCCACCAGCAGAGTAGGAGGGTTTAATCAGCCCCAGCATTTT. This translates into CATSRVGGFNQPQHF.

The count of this clone is one. The chain combines TRBV5-6 with TRBJ2-7; D gene uncertain. Per the germline V gene, CDR1 is SGHDT and CDR2 is YYEEEE. The CDR3 is made up of 16 amino acids. V dropped 3 bases and J dropped 9 bases, with 25 bases sitting between them. The DNA of the CDR3 is TGTGCCAGCAGCTCCTGGGTGCGGAATTATTACGTTGGGCAGTACTTC. Protein: CASSSWVRNYYVGQYF.

This clone was seen only a few times. The genes are TRBV4-1 and TRBJ2-7; possibly TRBD2 for D (5 bases). The CDR3 has 13 residues. Germline values: CDR1 MGHRA, CDR2 YSYEKL. Trimming took 0 bases from V and 7 from J, leaving 10 bases between them. CDR3 DNA sequence: TGCGCCAGCAGCCAAGAGTTGCGGGTTGAGCAGTACTTC. Translating it yields CASSQELRVEQYF.

DNA of the CDR3: TGCGCCAGCAGCCATCCAGCGGGGGGGAGCACAGATACGCAGTATTTT. Amino acid sequence: CASSHPAGGSTDTQYF. The chain couples TRBV4-1 to TRBJ2-3; 10 bases are shared with TRBD2. Looked up from germline, CDR1 is MGHRA and CDR2 is YSYEKL. Trimming took 3 bases from V and 0 from J; bases not matched to a gene: 3. CDR3 length equals 16 residues.

V gene TRBV5-1 combines with J gene TRBJ2-6; D is undetermined. CDR3 size: 17 residues. V lost 7 bases, J lost 0 bases, and 17 bases lay in between. Germline V gives CDR1 SGHRS, CDR2 YFSETQ. In DNA form, the CDR3 reads TGCGCCAGCGCGTCCTACGGGTTACACTCTGGGGCCAACGTCCTGACTTTC. It translates to CASASYGLHSGANVLTF.

The rearrangement uses TRBV15 and TRBJ1-5, with 10 bases matching TRBD1. The CDR3 sequence is 19 residues long. CDR1 and CDR2 from the germline V gene are LNHNV and YYDKDF (reference sequence). Unmatched junction bases numbered 13, after V lost 5 bases and J lost 0 bases. In nucleotides, the CDR3 is TGTGCCACCAGCTTTCAGAAGACAGGGGGCAGATATAGCAATCAGCCCCAGCATTTT. Amino acids: CATSFQKTGGRYSNQPQHF.